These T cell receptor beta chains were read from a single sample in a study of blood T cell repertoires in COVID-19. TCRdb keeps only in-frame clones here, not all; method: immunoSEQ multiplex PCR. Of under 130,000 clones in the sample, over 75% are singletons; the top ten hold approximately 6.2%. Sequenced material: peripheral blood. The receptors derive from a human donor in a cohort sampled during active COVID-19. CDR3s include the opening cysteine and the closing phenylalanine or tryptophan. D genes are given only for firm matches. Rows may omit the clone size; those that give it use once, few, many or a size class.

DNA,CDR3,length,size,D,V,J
TGTGCCAGTAGTATACTGACAGGGGGCGGAACAGATACGCAGTATTTT,CASSILTGGGTDTQYF,16,NA,TRBD1,TRBV19,TRBJ2-3
TGTGCCAGCAGCGGGGAGGGGTTTACCTACGAGCAGTACTTC,CASSGEGFTYEQYF,14,NA,TRBD2,TRBV5-5,TRBJ2-7
TGCAGCGCATCACGGACAGGGGTTTTCACTGAAGCTTTCTTT,CSASRTGVFTEAFF,14,NA,TRBD1,TRBV29-1,TRBJ1-1
TGTGCCAGCAGGTGGGAGTATGGCTACACCTTC,CASRWEYGYTF,11,once,NA,TRBV27,TRBJ1-2
TGTGCCTCGACGGGAATTCCTGGTTCACCCCTCCACTTT,CASTGIPGSPLHF,13,few,NA,TRBV30,TRBJ1-6
TGTGCCAGCAGTTTAGGGACACCACAAGAGACCCAGTACTTC,CASSLGTPQETQYF,14,NA,NA,TRBV28,TRBJ2-5
TGTGCCAGTAGTCACCTCGGGGGCTCCTACGAGCAGTACTTC,CASSHLGGSYEQYF,14,NA,NA,TRBV19,TRBJ2-7
TGTGCCAGCAGGGTAACTAGCGCAAAGTTCTTC,CASRVTSAKFF,11,NA,TRBD2,TRBV6-5,TRBJ2-1
TGTGCCAGCAGCCCCCCACTAGAACAGGGCATCTATGGCTACACCTTC,CASSPPLEQGIYGYTF,16,NA,NA,TRBV7-8,TRBJ1-2
TGTGCCAGCAGTGAAGGGACTAGTACCTTCTACGAGCAGTACTTC,CASSEGTSTFYEQYF,15,NA,TRBD2,TRBV6-1,TRBJ2-7
TGCGCCAGCAGCCAAGTCCTAGCCTACGAGCAGTACTTC,CASSQVLAYEQYF,13,NA,NA,TRBV4-1,TRBJ2-7
TGTGCCAGCAGCGTTTTCTCTTTAGCGGGGGGCCGGGAGACCCAGTACTTC,CASSVFSLAGGRETQYF,17,NA,TRBD2,TRBV9,TRBJ2-5
TGTGCCAGCAGTGAAGGAAGGGAGGGGGGGCGTGCCGGAAAACTGTTTTTT,CASSEGREGGRAGKLFF,17,NA,NA,TRBV6-1,TRBJ1-4
TGTGCCAGTAGTAGGAAGGACAGGGATGGCTACACCTTC,CASSRKDRDGYTF,13,NA,TRBD1,TRBV19,TRBJ1-2
TGTGCCAGCAGTGCGCGGGCGAATTCACCCCTCCACTTT,CASSARANSPLHF,13,NA,NA,TRBV6-4,TRBJ1-6
TGTGCCGGGTCCGCACAGGGAATCCCCAATCAGCCCCAGCATTTT,CAGSAQGIPNQPQHF,15,NA,NA,TRBV19,TRBJ1-5
TGTGCCAGCTCGGTGGCCGGAGCAAGGATTGGAAACACCATATATTTT,CASSVAGARIGNTIYF,16,NA,NA,TRBV2,TRBJ1-3
TGTGCCAGCTCACCGACCGGGAAGGGCGAAACTGGAAACACCATATATTTT,CASSPTGKGETGNTIYF,17,NA,NA,TRBV18,TRBJ1-3
TGTGCCAGCAGCCAAGATGCGTATGAGCAGTTCTTC,CASSQDAYEQFF,12,few,NA,TRBV4-2,TRBJ2-1
TGTGCCAGCAGCTTGGTTGGGGGGGGCCAAGAGACCCAGTACTTC,CASSLVGGGQETQYF,15,NA,TRBD2,TRBV5-6,TRBJ2-5
TGTGCCAGCAGTCGTCCGGGAGGAGGAGAGACCCAGTACTTC,CASSRPGGGETQYF,14,once,TRBD2,TRBV27,TRBJ2-5
TGTGCCAGCAGCTCATTACGGGGGGATTCTTACAATGAGCAGTTCTTC,CASSSLRGDSYNEQFF,16,NA,TRBD2,TRBV13,TRBJ2-1
TGCAGCGTCAAAGGGACAGGGGATGAAAAACTGTTTTTT,CSVKGTGDEKLFF,13,once,TRBD1,TRBV29-1,TRBJ1-4
TGTGCCAGTTACAGGGGCCCCCCGGGAAACACCATATATTTT,CASYRGPPGNTIYF,14,few,TRBD1,TRBV2,TRBJ1-3
TGTGCCAGCAGCTTAGGGGGGGGGCGGGAGGGCTACAATGAGCAGTTCTTC,CASSLGGGREGYNEQFF,17,few,TRBD2,TRBV11-2,TRBJ2-1
TGTGCCAGCTCACCACCGGACAGGGATCAGCCCCAGCATTTT,CASSPPDRDQPQHF,14,few,TRBD1,TRBV18,TRBJ1-5
TGTGCCAGCAGCCCACCGGGACAGGGGTCCTGGGAGCAGTACTTC,CASSPPGQGSWEQYF,15,NA,TRBD1,TRBV11-1,TRBJ2-7
TGCGCCAGCAGCCAAGACGGCCAGGGGGTTGAAAAACTGTTTTTT,CASSQDGQGVEKLFF,15,NA,TRBD1,TRBV4-1,TRBJ1-4
TGCGCCAGCAGCTCCCCACCGACAGTGAACACTGAAGCTTTCTTT,CASSSPPTVNTEAFF,15,few,NA,TRBV4-1,TRBJ1-1
TGTGCCAGCACCTCTGGGGGCTCAGGTTCACCCCTCCACTTT,CASTSGGSGSPLHF,14,once,NA,TRBV7-9,TRBJ1-6
TGTGCCAGCAGCTTAGTCGGGGGTGAGGACACTGAAGCTTTCTTT,CASSLVGGEDTEAFF,15,NA,NA,TRBV7-2,TRBJ1-1
TGTGCCAGTAGCCAACCCCTTGGGACAGGGGGTAGACTAGCCCTCCATGAGCAGTTCTTC,CASSQPLGTGGRLALHEQFF,20,NA,TRBD1,TRBV19,TRBJ2-1
TGTGCCAGCAGCTTCTACCCACTAGCGGGAGGGGACACAGATACGCAGTATTTT,CASSFYPLAGGDTDTQYF,18,NA,TRBD2,TRBV7-2,TRBJ2-3
TGCGCCAGCAGCTTGGGGTCAGACAATGAACAGTTCTTC,CASSLGSDNEQFF,13,NA,NA,TRBV5-1,TRBJ2-1
TGTGCCACCAGTGACCCCACCCTAGATGACGAGCAGTACTTC,CATSDPTLDDEQYF,14,NA,NA,TRBV24-1,TRBJ2-7
TGCGCCAGCAGCTTGGAGACAGGGGATGAAAAACTGTTTTTT,CASSLETGDEKLFF,14,NA,TRBD1,TRBV5-1,TRBJ1-4
TGTGCCAGCAGGCCGGGGGGCCAAGAGACCCAGTACTTC,CASRPGGQETQYF,13,NA,TRBD2,TRBV2,TRBJ2-5
TGCAGTGCTAGTAGCGGGATAAAGGGGTACTTC,CSASSGIKGYF,11,NA,TRBD2,TRBV20-1,TRBJ2-7
TGTGCCAGCAGTACGGGACAGGGATGGTATGGCTACACCTTC,CASSTGQGWYGYTF,14,NA,TRBD1,TRBV28,TRBJ1-2
TGTGCCAGCAGCTTTTGGGACAGGGAAGATTTGAAGCAGTTCTTC,CASSFWDREDLKQFF,15,NA,NA,TRBV12-1,TRBJ2-1
TGTGCCAGCAGAGGAGCGGGGGGGCCGGAGACCCAGTACTTC,CASRGAGGPETQYF,14,NA,TRBD2,TRBV28,TRBJ2-5
TGTGCCAGCTCACCGAGCGCAGGGGGCGTTTTTTCTGGAAACACCATATATTTT,CASSPSAGGVFSGNTIYF,18,NA,TRBD1,TRBV18,TRBJ1-3
TGTGCCAGCAGCTACGAGGATAATGGTGCTGACGGGGAGCTGTTTTTT,CASSYEDNGADGELFF,16,NA,NA,TRBV5-6,TRBJ2-2
TGCGCCAGCACTCAAACTCAGCCAGGAATACCCCTACATTTCTATGGCTACACCTTC,CASTQTQPGIPLHFYGYTF,19,NA,NA,TRBV10-1,TRBJ1-2
TGTGCCAGCAGTGAAGAGGGGCCGGGACTAGGTTCGGGGGAGCAGTTCTTC,CASSEEGPGLGSGEQFF,17,NA,TRBD2,TRBV2,TRBJ2-1
TGTGCCTGGAGTAGACCAACAGGGAGCCTCGATAATGAAAAACTGTTTTTT,CAWSRPTGSLDNEKLFF,17,NA,NA,TRBV30,TRBJ1-4
TGTGCCAGCTCACAGCGACAGGGCCGGGCTCGTTCACCCCTCCACTTT,CASSQRQGRARSPLHF,16,NA,TRBD1,TRBV18,TRBJ1-6
TGTGCCAGCAGCACCCGACAGGGGACGGGCTCTGGGGCCAACGTCCTGACTTTC,CASSTRQGTGSGANVLTF,18,NA,TRBD1,TRBV13,TRBJ2-6
TGTGCAAGTCGCTTAGCGCTTCTAGCGGGGGGCTCCTACGAGCAGTACTTC,CASRLALLAGGSYEQYF,17,NA,NA,TRBV12-2,TRBJ2-7
TGTGCCAGCAGCTTAGCGGAGCTAGCGGGGGACGCCCCTAGCACAGATACGCAGTATTTT,CASSLAELAGDAPSTDTQYF,20,NA,TRBD2,TRBV7-6,TRBJ2-3
TGTGCCAGCCCGGGGACAGAAGACTACGAGCAGTACTTC,CASPGTEDYEQYF,13,NA,TRBD1,TRBV18,TRBJ2-7
TGTGCCAGCAGCGTAGGGGCGGGCTCTGGAAACACCATATATTTT,CASSVGAGSGNTIYF,15,few,NA,TRBV9,TRBJ1-3
TGTGCCAGCAGTTCCGACAGGGGGTTTGAAAAACTGTTTTTT,CASSSDRGFEKLFF,14,NA,TRBD1,TRBV28,TRBJ1-4